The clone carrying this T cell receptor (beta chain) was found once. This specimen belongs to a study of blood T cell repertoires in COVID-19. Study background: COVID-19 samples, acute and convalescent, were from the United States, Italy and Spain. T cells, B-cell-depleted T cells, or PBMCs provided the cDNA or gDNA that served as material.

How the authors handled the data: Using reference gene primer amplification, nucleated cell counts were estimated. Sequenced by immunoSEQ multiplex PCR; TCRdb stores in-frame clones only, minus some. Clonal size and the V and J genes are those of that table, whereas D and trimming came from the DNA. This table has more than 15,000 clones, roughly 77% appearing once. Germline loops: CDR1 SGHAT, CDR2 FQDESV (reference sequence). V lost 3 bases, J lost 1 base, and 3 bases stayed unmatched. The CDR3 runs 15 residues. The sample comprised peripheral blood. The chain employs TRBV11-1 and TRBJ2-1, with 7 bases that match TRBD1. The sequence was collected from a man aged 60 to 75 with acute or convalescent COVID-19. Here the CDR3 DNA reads TGTGCCAGCAGCTTCGACAGGGAGTCCTACAATGAGCAGTTCTTC. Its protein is CASSFDRESYNEQFF.